What follows are 3 T cell receptor beta chains derived from one specimen sequenced in a study of blood T cell repertoires in COVID-19. Method: immunoSEQ multiplex PCR; TCRdb's copy keeps in-frame clones and lacks some. Seen here are about 120,000 clones, around 74% observed once, and the top ten hold about 8.3%. Material: peripheral blood. The receptor source for this set is a woman aged 55-75 years with acute or convalescent COVID-19.

A few counts support this clone. In the same sample, other DNA sequences code for this CDR3. The chain employs TRBV5-1 and TRBJ2-7, with 11 bases aligning to TRBD2. The germline V gene encodes CDR1 SGHRS and CDR2 YFSETQ. The V gene end was trimmed by 2 bases and the J gene end by 3 bases; junction bases not matched to a gene: 1. The length of the CDR3 is 14 residues. CDR3 coding DNA: TGCGCCAGCAGCTTAGGGACTAGCGGCTACGAGCAGTACTTC. As protein: CASSLGTSGYEQYF. Full variable domain (outside the CDR3, taken from reference TRBV5-1 and TRBJ2-7): KAGVTQTPRYLIKTRGQQVTLSCSPISGHRSVSWYQQTPGQGLQFLFEYFSETQRNKGNFPGRFSGRQFSNSRSEMNVSTLELGDSALYLCASSLGTSGYEQYFGPGTRLTVT.

This chain links TRBV4-2 with TRBJ2-3; 11 nucleotides align to TRBD2. V gave up 1 base and J gave up 5 bases; unmatched junction bases: 5. Germline values: CDR1 LGHNA, CDR2 YNFKEQ. The CDR3 runs 16 residues. The CDR3 loop reads CASSQVSGGAQDTQYF. The DNA of the CDR3 is TGTGCCAGCAGCCAAGTTAGCGGGGGGGCACAAGATACGCAGTATTTT.

The CDR3 coding sequence is TGCGCCAGCAGCGAGACTTCAGGGGTTTCTCGTACTGAAGCTTTCTTT. It yields the protein CASSETSGVSRTEAFF. The V call is TRBV5-1, the J call TRBJ1-1, with a weak D call TRBD1 (6 bases). Trimming cost V 4 bases and J 5 bases, with 21 bases left between them. In germline, CDR1 is SGHRS, CDR2 YFSETQ. This CDR3 region has 16 residues.